A single sample gave rise to the 9 T cell receptor beta chains below, sequenced in a study of blood T cell repertoires in COVID-19. Sequencing used immunoSEQ multiplex PCR; TCRdb keeps in-frame clones, though not all of them. The sample holds nearly 85,000 clones, around 83% seen once. Material for sequencing was peripheral blood. The source is a woman aged 55-69 years with acute or convalescent COVID-19.

This clone was observed once. The genes are TRBV6-5 and TRBJ1-6, with D unclear. CDR1 is MNHEY and CDR2 is SVGAGI in the germline V gene. V shed 8 bases and J shed 6 bases, with 14 bases lying between them. This CDR3 comprises 14 residues. The CDR3 DNA reads as TGTGCCAGCTCGGGCGGGGAATCTAATTCACCCCTCCACTTT. It is translated as CASSGGESNSPLHF.

V and J are TRBV6-5 and TRBJ2-4; possible D gene TRBD1, 5 bases. The germline gives CDR1 MNHEY, CDR2 SVGAGI. V gave up 6 bases and J gave up 8 bases, with 14 bases separating them. The CDR3 has 13 amino acids. The DNA for the CDR3 is TGTGCCAGCAGGACGACAGTTACGGACATTCAGTACTTC. It yields the protein CASRTTVTDIQYF.

There are a few counts of this clone. The chain combines TRBV5-6 with TRBJ2-1; D is perhaps TRBD1 (5 bases). V was clipped by 0 bases and J by 1 base, with 8 bases between them. The CDR3 spans 15 residues. Germline V gene data show CDR1 as SGHDT and CDR2 as YYEEEE. CDR3 in amino acids: CASSLGRASYNEQFF. The DNA of the CDR3 is TGTGCCAGCAGCTTGGGCAGGGCGTCCTACAATGAGCAGTTCTTC.

This clone has a single count. The chain recombines TRBV2 with TRBJ2-7; a possible D gene is TRBD2 (6 bases). Germline V CDR1 and CDR2: SNHLY, FYNNEI. The CDR3 covers 14 residues. The ends were cut back, 6 bases at V and 0 bases at J, with 12 bases in the middle. CDR3 amino acids: CASRASDSSYEQYF. As DNA, the CDR3 is TGTGCCAGCAGGGCTAGCGATAGCTCCTACGAGCAGTACTTC.

The J gene is TRBJ2-7, the V gene TRBV6-5, with D possibly being TRBD1 (6 bases). Trimming pared 2 bases from V and 2 bases from J, leaving 10 bases between. Germline V gene sequence: CDR1 MNHEY, CDR2 SVGAGI. There are 14 residues in the CDR3. CDR3 DNA sequence: TGTGCCAGCAGTTACACACAGGGTCCCTACGAGCAGTACTTC. Protein product: CASSYTQGPYEQYF.

The chain joins TRBV5-5 to TRBJ2-4; 9 bases agree with TRBD1. CDR1 is SGHKS and CDR2 is YYEKEE in the germline V gene (reference sequence). Trimming removed 6 bases from V and 8 bases from J; junction bases left unmatched: 6. The CDR3 sequence is 13 residues long. CDR3 protein: CASTLQGADIQYF. For the CDR3, the DNA is TGTGCCAGCACCCTACAGGGGGCGGACATTCAGTACTTC.

This clone was observed once. The rearrangement joins TRBV5-1 to TRBJ1-5; TRBD1 matches at 8 bases. This CDR3 contains 16 residues. With 0 bases clipped from V and 4 bases from J, the junction kept 6 bases outside the gene matches. Germline V lookup: CDR1 SGHRS, CDR2 YFSETQ. The CDR3 DNA reads as TGCGCCAGCAGCTTGGATGCGACAGGGGAAAATCAGCCCCAGCATTTT. Its protein is CASSLDATGENQPQHF.

The rearrangement joins TRBV9 to TRBJ1-6, with D unresolved. This CDR3 contains 15 residues. CDR1 and CDR2 from the germline V gene are SGDLS and YYNGEE. The germline V and J ends were trimmed by 3 bases and 11 bases, with 18 bases remaining between them. The CDR3, as DNA: TGTGCCAGCAGCGAACGACAATATGGGTCCGCACCCCTCCACTTT. It is translated as CASSERQYGSAPLHF.

This clone was seen a single time. In DNA form, the CDR3 reads TGTGCCAGCAGCTTGGGCCCACCCGGCACCGGGGAGCTGTTTTTT. It is translated as CASSLGPPGTGELFF. J is TRBJ2-2 and V is TRBV5-6; D remains unclear. Looked up from germline, CDR1 is SGHDT and CDR2 is YYEEEE. The CDR3 has 15 amino acids. Trimming took 0 bases from V and 4 from J, leaving 10 bases between them.